These 3 T cell receptor beta chains were all obtained from the same sample, sequenced in a study of shared T cell receptors in the human thymus. Assay used: immunoSEQ multiplex PCR; TCRdb lists only in-frame clones, some missing. The top ten hold more than 0.01% of the sample, which has roughly 560,000 clones, around three quarters seen once. The same specimen was also included in a second study, on human thymus T cells.

The sequencing input was thymocytes. The receptors come from a boy in the first two years of life with a congenital heart defect.

The rearrangement uses TRBV5-1 and TRBJ2-3; TRBD2 agrees at 12 bases. This CDR3 is 18 amino acids long. Trimming cost V 3 bases and J 1 base; bases outside gene matches: 9. CDR1 and CDR2 from the germline V gene are SGHRS and YFSETQ. CDR3 sequence reads: CASSSPRTSGDGTDTQYF. CDR3 bases: TGCGCCAGCAGCTCCCCGAGGACTAGCGGGGATGGCACAGATACGCAGTATTTT.

V and J are TRBV29-1 and TRBJ2-3; TRBD1 is a possible D gene (5 bases). The germline V gene encodes CDR1 SQVTM and CDR2 ANQGSEA. Trimming left V 7 bases short and J 3 bases short, with 5 bases between. This CDR3 has 10 amino acids. CDR3 DNA: TGCAGCGCAGGGACAGATACGCAGTATTTT. Its translation: CSAGTDTQYF.

The chain is built from TRBV11-2 and TRBJ2-7; D remains unclear. The CDR3 length is 12 residues. Trimming pared 5 bases from V and 0 bases from J, leaving 5 bases between. Germline values: CDR1 SGHAT, CDR2 FQNNGV. The CDR3 loop is CASSLSSYEQYF. The CDR3 DNA reads as TGTGCCAGCAGCCTCAGCTCCTACGAGCAGTACTTC. Filled out from reference TRBV11-2 and TRBJ2-7, the complete variable domain reads EAGVAQSPRYKIIEKRQSVAFWCNPISGHATLYWYQQILGQGPKLLIQFQNNGVVDDSQLPKDRFSAERLKGVDSTLKIQPAKLEDSAVYLCASSLSSYEQYFGPGTRLTVT.